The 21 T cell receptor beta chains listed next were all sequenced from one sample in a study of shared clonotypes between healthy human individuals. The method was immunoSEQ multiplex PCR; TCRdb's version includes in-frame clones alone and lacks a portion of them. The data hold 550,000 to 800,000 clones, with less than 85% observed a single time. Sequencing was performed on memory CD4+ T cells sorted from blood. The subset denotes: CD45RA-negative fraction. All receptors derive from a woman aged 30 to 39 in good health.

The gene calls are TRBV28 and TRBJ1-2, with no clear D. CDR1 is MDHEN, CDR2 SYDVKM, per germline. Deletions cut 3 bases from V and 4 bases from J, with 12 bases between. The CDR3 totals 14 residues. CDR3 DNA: TGTGCCAGCAGTTTGGCCCAGAGGTCCTATGGCTACACCTTC. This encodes CASSLAQRSYGYTF.

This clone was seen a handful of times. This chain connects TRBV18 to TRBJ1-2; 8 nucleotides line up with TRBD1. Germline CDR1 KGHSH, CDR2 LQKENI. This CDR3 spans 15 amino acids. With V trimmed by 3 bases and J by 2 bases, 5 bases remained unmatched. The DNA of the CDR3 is TGTGCCAGCTCACCCACACAGGGGGGGAACTATGGCTACACCTTC. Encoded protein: CASSPTQGGNYGYTF. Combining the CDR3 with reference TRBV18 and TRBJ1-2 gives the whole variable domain NAGVMQNPRHLVRRRGQEARLRCSPMKGHSHVYWYRQLPEEGLKFMVYLQKENIIDESGMPKERFSAEFPKEGPSILRIQQVVRGDSAAYFCASSPTQGGNYGYTFGSGTRLTVV.

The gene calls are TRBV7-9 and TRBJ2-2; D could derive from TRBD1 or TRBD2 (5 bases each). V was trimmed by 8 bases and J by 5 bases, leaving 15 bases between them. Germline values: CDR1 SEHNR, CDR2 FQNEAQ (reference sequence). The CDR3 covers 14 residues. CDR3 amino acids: CASGRDGPTGELFF. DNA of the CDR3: TGTGCCAGCGGCCGGGACGGACCTACCGGGGAGCTGTTTTTT.

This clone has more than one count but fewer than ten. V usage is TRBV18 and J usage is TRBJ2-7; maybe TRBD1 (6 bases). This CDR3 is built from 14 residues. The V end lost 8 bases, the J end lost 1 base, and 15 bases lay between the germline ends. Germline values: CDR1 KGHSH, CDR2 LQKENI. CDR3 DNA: TGTGCCAGCGCGCACGACAGGAAGTCCTACGAGCAGTACTTC. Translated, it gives CASAHDRKSYEQYF.

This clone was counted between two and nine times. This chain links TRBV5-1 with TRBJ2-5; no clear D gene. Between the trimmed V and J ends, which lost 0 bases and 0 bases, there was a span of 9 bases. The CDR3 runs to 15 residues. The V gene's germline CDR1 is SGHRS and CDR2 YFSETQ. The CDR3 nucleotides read TGCGCCAGCAGCTTGGCCGGAGAGGACCAAGAGACCCAGTACTTC. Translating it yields CASSLAGEDQETQYF.

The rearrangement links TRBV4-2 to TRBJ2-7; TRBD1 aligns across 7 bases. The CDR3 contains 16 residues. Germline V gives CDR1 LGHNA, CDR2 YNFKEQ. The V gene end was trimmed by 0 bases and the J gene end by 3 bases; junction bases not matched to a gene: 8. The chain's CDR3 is CASSQDFAGGIYEQYF. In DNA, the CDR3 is TGTGCCAGCAGCCAAGATTTCGCAGGGGGAATCTACGAGCAGTACTTC.

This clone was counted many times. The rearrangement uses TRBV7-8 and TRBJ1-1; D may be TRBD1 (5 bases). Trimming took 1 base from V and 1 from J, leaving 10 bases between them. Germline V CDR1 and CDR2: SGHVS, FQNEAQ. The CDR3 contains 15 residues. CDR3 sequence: CASSLVAGTNTEAFF. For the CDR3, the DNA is TGTGCCAGCAGCTTAGTGGCGGGGACGAACACTGAAGCTTTCTTT.

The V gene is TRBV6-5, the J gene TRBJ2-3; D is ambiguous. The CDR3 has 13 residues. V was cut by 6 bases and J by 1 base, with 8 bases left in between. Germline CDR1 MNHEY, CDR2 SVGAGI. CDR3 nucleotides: TGTGCCAGCAGGGTTGGGGGCACAGATACGCAGTATTTT. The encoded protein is CASRVGGTDTQYF.

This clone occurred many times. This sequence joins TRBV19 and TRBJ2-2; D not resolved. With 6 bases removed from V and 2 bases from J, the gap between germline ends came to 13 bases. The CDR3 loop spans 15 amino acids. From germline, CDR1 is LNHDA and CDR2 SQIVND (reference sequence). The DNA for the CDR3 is TGTGCCAGTAGAACCCCGGGCGGCAACACCGGGGAGCTGTTTTTT. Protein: CASRTPGGNTGELFF.

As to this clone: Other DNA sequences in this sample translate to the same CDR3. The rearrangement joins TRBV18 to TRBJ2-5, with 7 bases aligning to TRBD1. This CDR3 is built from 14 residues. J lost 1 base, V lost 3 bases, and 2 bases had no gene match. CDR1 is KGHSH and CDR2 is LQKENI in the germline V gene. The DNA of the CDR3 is TGTGCCAGCTCACCTAACAGGGGCCAAGAGACCCAGTACTTC. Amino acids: CASSPNRGQETQYF.

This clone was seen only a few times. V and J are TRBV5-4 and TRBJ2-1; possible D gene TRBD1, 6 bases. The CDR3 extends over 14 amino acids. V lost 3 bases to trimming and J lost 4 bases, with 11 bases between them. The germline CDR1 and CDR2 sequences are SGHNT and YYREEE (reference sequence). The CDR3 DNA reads TGTGCCAGCAGCTGGACGGACAGATACAATGAGCAGTTCTTC. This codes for CASSWTDRYNEQFF.

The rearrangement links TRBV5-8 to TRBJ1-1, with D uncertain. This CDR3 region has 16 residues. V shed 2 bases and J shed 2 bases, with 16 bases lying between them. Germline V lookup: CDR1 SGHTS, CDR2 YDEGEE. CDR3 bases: TGTGCCAGCAGCTTTTCTCGCTCGGGTGGCAACACTGAAGCTTTCTTT. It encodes CASSFSRSGGNTEAFF.

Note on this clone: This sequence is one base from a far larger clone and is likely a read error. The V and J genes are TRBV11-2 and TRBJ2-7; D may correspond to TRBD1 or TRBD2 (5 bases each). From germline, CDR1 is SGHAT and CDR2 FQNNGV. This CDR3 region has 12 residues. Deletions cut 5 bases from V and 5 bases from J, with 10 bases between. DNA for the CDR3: TGTGCCAGCAGCCCCGGGACCAACGAGCAGTACTTC. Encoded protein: CASSPGTNEQYF.

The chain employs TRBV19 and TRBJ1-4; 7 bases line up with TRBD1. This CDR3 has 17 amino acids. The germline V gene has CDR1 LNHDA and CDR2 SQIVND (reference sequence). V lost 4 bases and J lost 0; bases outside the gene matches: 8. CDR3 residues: CASSTRGEGATNEKLFF. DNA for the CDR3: TGTGCCAGTAGTACCAGGGGGGAAGGCGCAACTAATGAAAAACTGTTTTTT.

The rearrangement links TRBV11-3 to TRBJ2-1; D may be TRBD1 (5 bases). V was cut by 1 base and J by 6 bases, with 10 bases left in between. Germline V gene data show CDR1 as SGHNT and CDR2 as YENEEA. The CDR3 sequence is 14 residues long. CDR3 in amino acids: CASSLGLGVNEQFF. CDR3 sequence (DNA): TGTGCCAGCAGCTTAGGTCTAGGGGTCAATGAGCAGTTCTTC. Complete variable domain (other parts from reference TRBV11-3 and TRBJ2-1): EAGVVQSPRYKIIEKKQPVAFWCNPISGHNTLYWYLQNLGQGPELLIRYENEEAVDDSQLPKDRFSAERLKGVDSTLKIQPAELGDSAVYLCASSLGLGVNEQFFGPGTRLTVL.

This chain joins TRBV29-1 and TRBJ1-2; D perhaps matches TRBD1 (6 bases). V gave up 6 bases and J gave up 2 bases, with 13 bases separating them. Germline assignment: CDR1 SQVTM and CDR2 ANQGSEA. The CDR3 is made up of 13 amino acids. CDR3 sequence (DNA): TGCAGCGTGTATACACAGGGAAACTATGGCTACACCTTC. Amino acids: CSVYTQGNYGYTF.

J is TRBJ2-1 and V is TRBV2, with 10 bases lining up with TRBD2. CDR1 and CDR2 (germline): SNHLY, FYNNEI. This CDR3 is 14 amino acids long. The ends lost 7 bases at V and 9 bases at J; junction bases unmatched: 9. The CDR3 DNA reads TGTGCCAGCAAAAGCGGGAGGGCCTCTGGTGAGCAGTTCTTC. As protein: CASKSGRASGEQFF.

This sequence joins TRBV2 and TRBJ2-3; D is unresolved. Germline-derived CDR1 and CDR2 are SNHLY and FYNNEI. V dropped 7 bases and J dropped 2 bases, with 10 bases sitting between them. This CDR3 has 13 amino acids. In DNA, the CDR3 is TGTGCCAGCAACCGCGATCCCACAGATACGCAGTATTTT. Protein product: CASNRDPTDTQYF.

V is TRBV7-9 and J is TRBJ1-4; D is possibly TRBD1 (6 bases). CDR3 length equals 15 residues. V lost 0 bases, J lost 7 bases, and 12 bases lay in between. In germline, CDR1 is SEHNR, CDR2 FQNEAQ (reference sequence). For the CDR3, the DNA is TGTGCCAGCAGCTTAGCGGGCATAGGGGGTGAAAAACTGTTTTTT. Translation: CASSLAGIGGEKLFF. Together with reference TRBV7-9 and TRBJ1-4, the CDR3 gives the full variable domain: DTGVSQNPRHKITKRGQNVTFRCDPISEHNRLYWYRQTLGQGPEFLTYFQNEAQLEKSRLLSDRFSAERPKGSFSTLEIQRTEQGDSAMYLCASSLAGIGGEKLFFGSGTQLSVL.

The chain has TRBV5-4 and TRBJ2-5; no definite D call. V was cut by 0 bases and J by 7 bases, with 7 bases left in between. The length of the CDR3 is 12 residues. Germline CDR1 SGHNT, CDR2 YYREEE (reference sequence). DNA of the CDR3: TGTGCCAGCAGCTTGGTTGAAGGGACCCAGTACTTC. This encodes CASSLVEGTQYF.

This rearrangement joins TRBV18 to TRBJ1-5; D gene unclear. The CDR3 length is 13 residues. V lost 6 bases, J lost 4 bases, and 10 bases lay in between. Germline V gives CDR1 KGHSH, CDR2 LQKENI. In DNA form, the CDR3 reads TGTGCCAGCTCGGACGGACTAAATCAGCCCCAGCATTTT. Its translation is CASSDGLNQPQHF.